The 7 T cell receptor beta chains given below trace back to one sample, sequenced in a study of CXCR3-negative and CXCR3-positive naive CD8 T cells. General study findings and limits: CXCR3-positive naive cells carried more hydrophobic TRB CDR3s than CXCR3-negative ones.

Researchers prepared the TRB cDNA libraries using 5' RACE with UMI labels. With the 5' RACE reads reprocessed, TCRdb shows one record per CDR3 protein and no DNA. This sample lists about 84,000 distinct CDR3 sequences; its ten largest clones have approximately 0.58%. These receptors have no identified antigens. The specimen sequenced was naive CXCR3+ CD8+ T cells from blood. As for subset: CD45RO-CCR7+CD27+CD95- naive CD8+ T cells expressing CXCR3 (TNR3+). These receptors came from a human donor in good health. Some clones in this sample may be carry-over from other donors' samples.

The chain recombines TRBV4-1 with TRBJ2-7. CDR3 size: 15 residues. Germline loops: CDR1 MGHRA, CDR2 YSYEKL. CDR3 in amino acids: CASSQVTGSSYEQYF.

This sequence joins TRBV28 and TRBJ2-1; TCRdb indicates TRBD2, and absent DNA this call remains unverified. The length of the CDR3 is 15 residues. Germline V gives CDR1 MDHEN, CDR2 SYDVKM. The CDR3: CASVPGTYTYNEQFF. Based on the CDR3 plus reference TRBV28 and TRBJ2-1, the full variable domain is DVKVTQSSRYLVKRTGEKVFLECVQDMDHENMFWYRQDPGLGLRLIYFSYDVKMKEKGDIPEGYSVSREKKERFSLILESASTNQTSMYLCASVPGTYTYNEQFFGPGTRLTVL.

This chain joins TRBV27 and TRBJ2-1. Per germline, CDR1 MNHEY and CDR2 SMNVEV (reference sequence). The CDR3 loop spans 16 amino acids. CDR3 sequence reads: CASSPFVGITYNEQFF.

The rearrangement joins TRBV7-2 to TRBJ2-3; TCRdb lists TRBD1, though no DNA is available to test this call. CDR3 length: 13 residues. Germline V CDR1 and CDR2: SGHTA, FQGNSA. This CDR3 is CASSLAGGDTQYF. The full variable domain, completed using reference TRBV7-2 and TRBJ2-3, is GAGVSQSPSNKVTEKGKDVELRCDPISGHTALYWYRQSLGQGLEFLIYFQGNSAPDKSGLPSDRFSAERTGGSVSTLTIQRTQQEDSAVYLCASSLAGGDTQYFGPGTRLTVL.

The rearrangement links TRBV13 to TRBJ2-3; TCRdb reports TRBD1, a call that lacks DNA to check it against. This CDR3 spans 16 amino acids. CDR1 and CDR2 (germline): PRHDT, FYEKMQ (reference sequence). The CDR3: CASSLGGTWTPDTQYF.

The chain joins TRBV10-3 to TRBJ2-1. The CDR3 loop spans 15 amino acids. The germline V gene encodes CDR1 ENHRY and CDR2 SYGVKD. The CDR3 reads CAISEGGSSYNEQFF.

V and J are TRBV21-1 and TRBJ2-5; TCRdb picks TRBD2, but there is no DNA to check that call. TRBV21-1 is termed a pseudogene. The CDR3 is 16 amino acids. The CDR3 here is CASSKVTQSGRETQYF.